What follows describes a single TCR beta chain. Its cognate antigen is unknown. The data were taken from a study of shared clonotypes between healthy human individuals. Findings of the study overall: Sharing across four donors was highest in naive CD4 (roughly 5%) and lowest in memory CD8 (about 0.4%).

CD45RO-negative, CCR7-positively selected cells formed the naive CD8 fraction, excluding terminally differentiated effector memory CD45RA+ cells. Germline values: CDR1 SNHLY, CDR2 FYNNEI. Trimming removed 10 bases from V and 7 bases from J, with 20 bases in between. The CDR3 spans 13 residues. Some clones are missing from TCRdb's copy, which holds only in-frame ones; the method was immunoSEQ multiplex PCR. Of about 2 million clones listed, approximately 95% are singletons. The TCR sequence derives from a man between 18 and 35 years old in good health. The rearrangement links TRBV2 to TRBJ2-7, with D maybe TRBD1 (7 bases). The sample was naive CD8+ T cells sorted from blood. The CDR3 loop is CATDRVGTGEQYF. As DNA, the CDR3 is TGTGCCACTGACAGGGTTGGGACTGGGGAGCAGTACTTC.